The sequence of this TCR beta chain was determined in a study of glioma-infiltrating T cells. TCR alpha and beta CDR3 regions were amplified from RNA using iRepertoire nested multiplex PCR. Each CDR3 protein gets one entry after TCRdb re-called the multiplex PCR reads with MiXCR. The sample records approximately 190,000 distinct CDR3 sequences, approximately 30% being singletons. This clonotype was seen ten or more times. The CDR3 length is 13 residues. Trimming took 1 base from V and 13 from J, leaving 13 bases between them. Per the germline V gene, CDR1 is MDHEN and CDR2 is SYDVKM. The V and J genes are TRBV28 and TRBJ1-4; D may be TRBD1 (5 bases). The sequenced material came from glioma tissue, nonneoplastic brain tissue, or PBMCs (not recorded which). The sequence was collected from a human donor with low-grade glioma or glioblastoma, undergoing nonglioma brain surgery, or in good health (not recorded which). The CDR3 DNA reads TGTGCCAGCAGTTTATCGGGGCCCCTCACACTGTTTTTT. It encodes CASSLSGPLTLFF.